The clone carrying this TCR beta chain was recorded many times. Its antigen is as yet unknown. The V end lost 6 bases, the J end lost 4 bases, and 14 bases lay between the germline ends. The CDR3 runs 13 residues. In germline, CDR1 is SQVTM, CDR2 ANQGSEA. The data originate from a study of beta chain features in type 1 diabetes. Broader study findings: Moderate yet significant TCRB CDR3 shortening was seen in Type 1 diabetes patients in all four CD4+ subsets.

Of the isolated RNA, all was reverse transcribed, and so the sequenced material was expressed TCRB transcripts. Libraries were prepared by immunoSEQ multiplex PCR; TCRdb keeps only in-frame clonotypes and omits some of them. The sample has roughly 160,000 clones, about 8.3% seen once. The sample taken for sequencing was central memory CD4+ T cells from blood. This TCR derives from a woman aged 18-35 years with type 1 diabetes. The chain couples TRBV29-1 to TRBJ2-3, with D perhaps TRBD2 (5 bases). In DNA form, the CDR3 reads TGCAGCGTGAGCGGTAATAACTCAGATACGCAGTATTTT. Translated, it gives CSVSGNNSDTQYF.